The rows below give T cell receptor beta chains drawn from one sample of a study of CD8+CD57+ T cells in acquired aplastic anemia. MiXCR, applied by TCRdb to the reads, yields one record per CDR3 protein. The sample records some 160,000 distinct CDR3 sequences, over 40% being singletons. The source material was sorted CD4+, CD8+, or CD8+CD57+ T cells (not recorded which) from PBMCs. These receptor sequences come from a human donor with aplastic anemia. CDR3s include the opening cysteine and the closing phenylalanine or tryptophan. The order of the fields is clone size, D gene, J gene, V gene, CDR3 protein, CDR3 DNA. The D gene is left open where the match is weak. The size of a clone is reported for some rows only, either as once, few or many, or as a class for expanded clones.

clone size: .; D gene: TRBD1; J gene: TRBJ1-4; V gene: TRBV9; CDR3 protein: CASSPRQGAGGEKLVF; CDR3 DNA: TGTGCCAGCAGCCCGCGACAGGGGGCAGGTGGTGAAAAACTGGTTTTT
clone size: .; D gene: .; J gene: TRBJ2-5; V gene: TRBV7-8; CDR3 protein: CATTADWTQYF; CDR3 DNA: TGTGCCACTACGGCAGATTGGACCCAGTACTTC
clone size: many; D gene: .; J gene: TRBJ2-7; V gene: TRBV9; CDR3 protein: CASSRGSWQGPHEQYF; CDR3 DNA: TGTGCCAGCAGCAGGGGCAGTTGGCAGGGGCCTCACGAGCAGTACTTC
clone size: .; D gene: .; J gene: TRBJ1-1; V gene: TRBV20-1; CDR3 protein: CSARDLGGLGEAFF; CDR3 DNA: TGCAGTGCTAGAGATCTTGGCGGACTGGGTGAAGCTTTCTTT
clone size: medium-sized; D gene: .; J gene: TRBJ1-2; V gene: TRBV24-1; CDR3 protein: CATSGGNYGYTF; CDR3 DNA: TGTGCCACCAGCGGAGGGAACTATGGCTACACCTTC
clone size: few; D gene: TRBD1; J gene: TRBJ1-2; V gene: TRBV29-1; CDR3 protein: CSVQGAYGYTF; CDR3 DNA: TGCAGCGTACAGGGGGCCTATGGCTACACCTTC
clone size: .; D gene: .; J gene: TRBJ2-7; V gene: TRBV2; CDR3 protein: CASSEARAYEQYF; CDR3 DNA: TGTGCCAGCAGTGAAGCACGAGCCTACGAGCAGTACTTC
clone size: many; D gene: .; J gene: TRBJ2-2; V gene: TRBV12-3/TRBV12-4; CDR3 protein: CASSPLAQIGELFF; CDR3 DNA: TGTGCCAGCAGCCCACTAGCTCAGATCGGGGAGCTGTTTTTT
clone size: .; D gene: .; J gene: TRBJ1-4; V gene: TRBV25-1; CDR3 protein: CASSVDSATNEKLFF; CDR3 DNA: TGTGCCAGCAGTGTTGACAGTGCAACTAATGAAAAACTGTTTTTT
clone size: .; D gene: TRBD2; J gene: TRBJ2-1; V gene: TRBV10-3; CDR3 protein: CAIKTSGDLNEQFF; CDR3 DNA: TGTGCCATCAAGACTAGCGGTGATTTGAATGAGCAGTTCTTC
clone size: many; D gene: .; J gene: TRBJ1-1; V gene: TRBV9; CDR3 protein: CASSVGEGRTEAFF; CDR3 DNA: TGTGCCAGCAGCGTAGGGGAGGGGCGCACTGAAGCTTTCTTT
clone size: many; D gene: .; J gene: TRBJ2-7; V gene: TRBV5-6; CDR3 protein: CASSGRRGGTYEQYF; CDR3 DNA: TGTGCCAGCAGCGGACGCAGGGGGGGGACCTACGAGCAGTACTTC
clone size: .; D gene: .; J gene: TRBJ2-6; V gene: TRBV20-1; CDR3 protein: CSARFGSSGANVLTF; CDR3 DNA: TGCAGTGCTAGGTTCGGGAGCTCTGGGGCCAACGTCCTGACTTTC
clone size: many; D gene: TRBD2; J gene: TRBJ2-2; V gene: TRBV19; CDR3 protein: CASSPLREGLGGELFF; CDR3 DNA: TGTGCCAGTAGTCCCCTGCGGGAGGGCCTTGGCGGGGAGCTGTTTTTT
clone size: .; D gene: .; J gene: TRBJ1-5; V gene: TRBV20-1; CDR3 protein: CSVTTLADQPQHF; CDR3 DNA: TGCAGTGTCACGACCCTAGCGGATCAGCCCCAGCATTTT
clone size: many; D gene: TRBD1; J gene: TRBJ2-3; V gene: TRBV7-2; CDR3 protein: CASSLWPGQGDKDTQYF; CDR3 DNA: TGTGCCAGCAGCTTGTGGCCGGGACAGGGAGATAAAGATACGCAGTATTTT
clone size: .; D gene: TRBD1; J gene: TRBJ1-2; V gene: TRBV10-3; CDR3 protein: CAISRSGGTGAGNTF; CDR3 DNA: TGTGCCATCAGTCGTTCTGGGGGGACAGGGGCTGGAAACACCTTC
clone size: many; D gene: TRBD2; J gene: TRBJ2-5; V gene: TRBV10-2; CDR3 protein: CASSEGRVAGGETQYF; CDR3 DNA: TGCGCCAGCAGTGAGGGGAGGGTAGCGGGAGGGGAGACCCAGTACTTC
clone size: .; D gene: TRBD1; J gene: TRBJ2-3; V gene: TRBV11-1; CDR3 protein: CASSLRQGGPDTQYF; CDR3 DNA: TGTGCCAGCAGCTTAAGACAGGGGGGCCCAGATACGCAGTATTTT
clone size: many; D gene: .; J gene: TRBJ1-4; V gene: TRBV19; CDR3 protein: CASSITRIATNEKLFF; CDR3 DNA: TGTGCCAGTAGTATTACGAGGATTGCAACTAATGAAAAACTGTTTTTT
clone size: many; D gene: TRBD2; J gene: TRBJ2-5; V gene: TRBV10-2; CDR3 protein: CASSESSGTSGRGTQYF; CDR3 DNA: TGCGCCAGCAGTGAGTCCTCGGGGACTAGCGGGAGGGGGACCCAGTACTTC
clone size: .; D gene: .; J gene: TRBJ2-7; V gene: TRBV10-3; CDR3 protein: CATQRGQGVYEQYF; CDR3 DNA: TGTGCCACCCAGCGCGGACAAGGGGTCTACGAGCAGTACTTC
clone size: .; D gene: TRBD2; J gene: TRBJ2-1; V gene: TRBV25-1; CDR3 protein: CASSPVASGGYNEQFF; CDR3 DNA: TGTGCCAGCTCACCAGTGGCTAGCGGGGGCTACAATGAGCAGTTCTTC
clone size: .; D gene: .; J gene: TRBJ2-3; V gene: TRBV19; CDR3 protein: CASTDTQYF; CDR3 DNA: TGTGCCAGCACAGATACGCAGTATTTT
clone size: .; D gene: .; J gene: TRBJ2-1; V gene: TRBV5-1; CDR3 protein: CASSYGLSGDNEQFF; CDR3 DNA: TGCGCCAGCAGTTACGGACTAAGTGGAGACAATGAGCAGTTCTTC
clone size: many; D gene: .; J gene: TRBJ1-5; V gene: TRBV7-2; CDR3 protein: CASSPDQRTFQPQHF; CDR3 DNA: TGTGCCAGCAGCCCCGACCAAAGGACCTTTCAGCCCCAGCATTTT
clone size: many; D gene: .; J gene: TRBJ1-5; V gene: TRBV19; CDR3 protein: CASWTGNSNQPQHF; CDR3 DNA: TGTGCCAGTTGGACTGGGAATAGCAATCAGCCCCAGCATTTT
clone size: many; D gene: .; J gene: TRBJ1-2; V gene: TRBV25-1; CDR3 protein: CASSERGAGANYGYTF; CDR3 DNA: TGTGCCAGCAGTGAACGGGGGGCAGGGGCCAACTATGGCTACACCTTC
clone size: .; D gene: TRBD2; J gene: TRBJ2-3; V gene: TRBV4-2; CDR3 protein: CASSREEGLAGIWGTDTQYF; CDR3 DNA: TGTGCCAGCAGCCGAGAAGAGGGACTAGCGGGAATTTGGGGCACAGATACGCAGTATTTT
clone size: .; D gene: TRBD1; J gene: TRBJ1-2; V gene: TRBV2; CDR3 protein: CASGTGGGGVNGYTF; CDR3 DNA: TGTGCCAGCGGTACAGGGGGCGGGGGGGTCAATGGCTACACCTTC
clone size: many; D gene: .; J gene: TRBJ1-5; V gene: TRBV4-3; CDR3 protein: CASSQDYMGIPQHF; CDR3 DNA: TGCGCCAGCAGCCAAGATTATATGGGGATCCCCCAGCATTTT
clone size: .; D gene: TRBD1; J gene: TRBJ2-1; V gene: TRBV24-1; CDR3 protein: CATSDSRGSNEQFF; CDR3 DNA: TGTGCCACCAGTGATTCCAGGGGGTCGAATGAGCAGTTCTTC
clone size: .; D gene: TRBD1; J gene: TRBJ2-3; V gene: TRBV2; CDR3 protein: CASLRGQGTDTQYF; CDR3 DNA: TGTGCCAGCCTTAGGGGACAGGGTACAGATACGCAGTATTTT
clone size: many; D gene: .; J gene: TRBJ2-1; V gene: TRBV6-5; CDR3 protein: CASSYRTAAYNEQFF; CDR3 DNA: TGTGCCAGCAGTTACCGGACAGCCGCCTACAATGAGCAGTTCTTC
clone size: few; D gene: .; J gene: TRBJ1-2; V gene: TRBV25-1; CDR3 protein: CASSESEGYYGYTF; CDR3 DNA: TGTGCCAGCAGTGAATCCGAGGGGTACTATGGCTACACCTTC
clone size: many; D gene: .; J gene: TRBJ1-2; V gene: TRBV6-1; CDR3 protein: CASLGGAGYTF; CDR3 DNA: TGTGCCAGCTTAGGAGGCGCTGGCTACACCTTC
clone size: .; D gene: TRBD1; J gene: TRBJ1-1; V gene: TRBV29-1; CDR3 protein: CSVGHRGRTEAFF; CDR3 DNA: TGCAGCGTTGGTCACAGGGGCCGCACTGAAGCTTTCTTT
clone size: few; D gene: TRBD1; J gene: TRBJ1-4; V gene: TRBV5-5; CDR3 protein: CASSLADRGTNEKLFF; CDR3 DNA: TGTGCCAGCAGCTTGGCGGACAGGGGCACTAATGAAAAACTGTTTTTT
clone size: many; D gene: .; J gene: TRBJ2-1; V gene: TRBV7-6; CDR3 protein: CASSSQGNPYNEQFF; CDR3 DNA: TGTGCCAGCAGCTCGCAGGGGAACCCCTATAATGAGCAGTTCTTC
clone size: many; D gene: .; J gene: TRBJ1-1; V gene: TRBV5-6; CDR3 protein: CASSFGGNTEAFF; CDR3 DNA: TGTGCCAGCAGTTTTGGAGGGAACACTGAAGCTTTCTTT
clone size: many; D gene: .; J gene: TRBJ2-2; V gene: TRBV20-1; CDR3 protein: CSASVGSNTGELFF; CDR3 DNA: TGCAGTGCATCAGTAGGGTCGAACACCGGGGAGCTGTTTTTT
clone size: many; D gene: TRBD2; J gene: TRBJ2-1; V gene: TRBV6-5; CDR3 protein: CASLAGGLPEQFF; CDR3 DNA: TGTGCCAGCCTAGCGGGGGGGCTTCCTGAGCAGTTCTTC
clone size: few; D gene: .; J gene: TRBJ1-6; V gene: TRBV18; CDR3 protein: CASSPTQTTRSNSPLHF; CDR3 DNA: TGTGCCAGCTCTCCTACACAGACTACCAGATCTAATTCACCCCTCCACTTT
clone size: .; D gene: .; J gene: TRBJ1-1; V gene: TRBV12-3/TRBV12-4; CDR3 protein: CASSFMAAGDTEAFF; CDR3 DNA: TGTGCCAGCAGTTTTATGGCGGCTGGGGACACTGAAGCTTTCTTT
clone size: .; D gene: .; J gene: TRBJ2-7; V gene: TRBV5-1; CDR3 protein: CASSLGQRSSDEQYF; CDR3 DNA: TGCGCCAGCAGCTTGGGGCAGAGATCTTCCGACGAGCAGTACTTC
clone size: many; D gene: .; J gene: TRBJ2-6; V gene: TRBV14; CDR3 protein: CASSHPGLGANVLTF; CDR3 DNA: TGTGCCAGCAGCCATCCGGGGCTAGGGGCCAACGTCCTGACTTTC
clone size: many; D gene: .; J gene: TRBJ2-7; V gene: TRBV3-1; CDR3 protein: CASISNRVPLYEQYF; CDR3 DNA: TGTGCCAGCATCTCAAACAGGGTCCCCCTCTACGAGCAGTACTTC
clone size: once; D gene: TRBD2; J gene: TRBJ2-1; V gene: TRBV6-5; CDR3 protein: CASSFQPGLAGYNEQFF; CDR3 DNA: TGTGCCAGCAGTTTCCAACCGGGACTAGCGGGCTACAATGAGCAGTTCTTC
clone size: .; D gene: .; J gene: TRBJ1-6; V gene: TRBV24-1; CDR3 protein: CATSDPTGRGGGSPLHF; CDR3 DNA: TGTGCCACCAGTGATCCTACAGGGAGGGGTGGCGGTTCACCCCTCCACTTT
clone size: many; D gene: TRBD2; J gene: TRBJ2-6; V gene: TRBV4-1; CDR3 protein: CASRTAGTGANVLTF; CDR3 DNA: TGCGCCAGCCGTACAGCGGGGACTGGGGCCAACGTCCTGACTTTC
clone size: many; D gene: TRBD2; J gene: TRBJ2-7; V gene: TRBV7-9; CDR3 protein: CASSLRTSGGYEQYF; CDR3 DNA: TGTGCCAGCAGCCTACGGACTAGCGGGGGGTACGAGCAGTACTTC
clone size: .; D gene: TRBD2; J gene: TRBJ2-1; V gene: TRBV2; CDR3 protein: CASGTSRRGYDEQFF; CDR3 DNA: TGTGCCAGCGGGACTAGCAGGAGAGGGTACGATGAGCAGTTCTTC
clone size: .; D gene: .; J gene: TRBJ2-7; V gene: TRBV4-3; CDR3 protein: CASSQDAWYEQYF; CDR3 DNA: TGCGCCAGCAGCCAAGACGCGTGGTACGAGCAGTACTTC
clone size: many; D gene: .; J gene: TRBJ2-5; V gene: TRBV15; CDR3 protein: CATSRGGGGQETQYF; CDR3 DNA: TGTGCCACCAGCAGAGGAGGGGGGGGGCAAGAGACCCAGTACTTC
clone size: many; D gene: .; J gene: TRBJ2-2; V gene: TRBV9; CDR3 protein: CASSVASGNTGELFF; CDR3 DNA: TGTGCCAGCAGCGTAGCCAGCGGGAACACCGGGGAGCTGTTTTTT